The clone carrying this TCR beta chain was observed a single time. The length of the CDR3 is 15 residues. Germline CDR1 is MNHEY and CDR2 is SVGEGT. V gave up 6 bases and J gave up 0 bases, with 9 bases separating them. The sample is drawn from a study of blood T cell repertoires in COVID-19. In the original analysis: By means of reference gene primer amplification, nucleated cell counts were estimated. Assay used: immunoSEQ multiplex PCR; TCRdb lists only in-frame clones, some missing. V and J calls and clone size are as listed in that table; D and trimming were resolved from the DNA. The table records about 54,000 clones, over 75% of them present only once.

The TCR comes from a woman aged 40 to 50 with active COVID-19. J is TRBJ2-6 and V is TRBV6-2 or TRBV6-3; D remains unclear. Sequenced input: peripheral blood. This chain's CDR3 is CASSLDTSGANVLTF. The CDR3 DNA follows: TGTGCCAGCAGCCTAGACACCTCTGGGGCCAACGTCCTGACTTTC.